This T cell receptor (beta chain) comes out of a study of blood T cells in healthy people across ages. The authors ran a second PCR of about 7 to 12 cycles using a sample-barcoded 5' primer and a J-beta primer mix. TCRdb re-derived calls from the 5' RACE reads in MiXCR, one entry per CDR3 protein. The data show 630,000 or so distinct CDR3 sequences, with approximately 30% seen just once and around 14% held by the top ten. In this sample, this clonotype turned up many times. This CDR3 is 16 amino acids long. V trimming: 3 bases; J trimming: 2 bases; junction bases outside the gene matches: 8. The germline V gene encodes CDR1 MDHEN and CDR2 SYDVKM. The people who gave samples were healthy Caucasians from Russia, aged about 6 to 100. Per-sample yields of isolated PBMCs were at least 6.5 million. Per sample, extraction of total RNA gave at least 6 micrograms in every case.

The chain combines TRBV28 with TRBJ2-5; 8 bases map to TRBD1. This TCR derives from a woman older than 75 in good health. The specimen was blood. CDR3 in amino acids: CASSFAGQVLQETQYF. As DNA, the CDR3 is TGTGCCAGCAGTTTTGCGGGACAGGTTTTGCAAGAGACCCAGTACTTC.